The rows below give T cell receptor beta chains drawn from one sample of a study of shared clonotypes between healthy human individuals. Generated by immunoSEQ multiplex PCR, the TCRdb table keeps only in-frame clones and is missing some. The sample has over 2,000,000 clones; about 94% are singletons. The sample comprised naive CD8+ T cells from PBMCs. The receptor set was obtained from a young man in good health. Some clones in this sample may be carry-over from other donors' samples. The CDR3 runs from the conserved cysteine through the conserved F or W. Each record gives: J gene, D gene, V gene, clone size, CDR3 protein, CDR3 DNA. A D gene is named only where the DNA matches it firmly. Clone size is stated in some rows and not others, as once, few, many or a class when expanded.

TRBJ2-1	TRBD2	TRBV9	-	CASSASGINGNEQFF	TGTGCCAGCAGCGCCAGCGGGATTAATGGAAATGAGCAGTTCTTC
TRBJ2-7	-	TRBV7-7	-	CASSPRVWAHEQYF	TGTGCCAGCAGCCCCAGGGTGTGGGCCCACGAGCAGTACTTC
TRBJ2-7	-	TRBV10-3	-	CAISARESYEQYF	TGTGCCATCAGTGCCCGGGAGTCCTACGAGCAGTACTTC
TRBJ2-2	TRBD2	TRBV27	-	CASSFLAGAVGELFF	TGTGCCAGCAGTTTCCTAGCGGGAGCTGTCGGGGAGCTGTTTTTT
TRBJ1-1	-	TRBV7-2	-	CASSVGTSNTEAFF	TGTGCCAGCAGCGTCGGGACGTCGAACACTGAAGCTTTCTTT
TRBJ2-2	-	TRBV10-3	-	CAISESGYAGELFF	TGTGCCATCAGTGAATCAGGGTACGCCGGGGAGCTGTTTTTT
TRBJ2-7	TRBD2	TRBV11-1	-	CASSWGLAGSYEQYF	TGTGCCAGCAGCTGGGGACTAGCGGGCTCCTACGAGCAGTACTTC
TRBJ1-5	-	TRBV21-1	-	CASSNGGRGPGPQHF	TGTGCCAGCAGCAATGGTGGCAGGGGGCCCGGGCCCCAGCATTTT
TRBJ2-5	-	TRBV6-1	-	CASSLLRGGQETQYF	TGTGCCAGCAGTCTTCTAAGGGGAGGACAAGAGACCCAGTACTTC
TRBJ2-3	-	TRBV5-6	-	CASSGMSLWATSTDTQYF	TGTGCCAGCAGCGGTATGAGTTTATGGGCCACAAGCACAGATACGCAGTATTTT
TRBJ1-4	-	TRBV4-2	once	CASSQDSHRVATNEKLFF	TGTGCCAGCAGCCAAGATTCCCACAGGGTTGCAACTAATGAAAAACTGTTTTTT
TRBJ2-7	TRBD2	TRBV19	-	CASSIYLAGAYEQYF	TGTGCCAGTAGTATATACCTAGCGGGAGCCTACGAGCAGTACTTC
TRBJ2-3	-	TRBV29-1	-	CSVVRQGGTDTQYF	TGCAGCGTTGTTAGGCAGGGGGGAACAGATACGCAGTATTTT
TRBJ2-1	TRBD2	TRBV27	-	CASTDPWREGRREQFF	TGTGCCAGCACCGATCCCTGGCGGGAGGGCCGGAGGGAGCAGTTCTTC
TRBJ1-5	TRBD1	TRBV7-9	-	CASKSGGGNQPQHF	TGTGCCAGCAAGTCAGGGGGCGGCAATCAGCCCCAGCATTTT
TRBJ1-1	-	TRBV11-3	-	CASSSGHGRGAFF	TGTGCCAGCAGCTCAGGACACGGACGTGGGGCTTTCTTT
TRBJ2-7	TRBD1	TRBV5-5	-	CASSLVAGGRYEQYF	TGTGCCAGCAGCTTGGTCGCAGGGGGTAGGTACGAGCAGTACTTC
TRBJ2-2	-	TRBV28	-	CASRDSRVGELFF	TGTGCCAGCCGGGACTCCCGCGTGGGGGAGCTGTTTTTT
TRBJ2-7	TRBD1	TRBV15	once	CATSREWDRAYEQYF	TGTGCCACCAGCAGAGAATGGGACAGGGCCTACGAGCAGTACTTC
TRBJ2-7	-	TRBV7-2	-	CASSSGGQGGLYEQYF	TGTGCCAGCAGCTCGGGTGGCCAGGGAGGACTCTACGAGCAGTACTTC
TRBJ2-7	-	TRBV9	-	CASSVEPGPNSYEQYF	TGTGCCAGCAGCGTAGAACCGGGGCCCAACTCCTACGAGCAGTACTTC
TRBJ2-1	-	TRBV28	-	CASTPHQGRDNEQFF	TGTGCCAGCACCCCCCACCAGGGGCGCGACAATGAGCAGTTCTTC